A selection of T cell receptor beta chains follows, all from one sample in a study of control samples from healthy donors and cancer patients. Data came from immunoSEQ multiplex PCR; TCRdb stores just in-frame clones and leaves some out. The table shows some 96,000 clones, with approximately 95% occurring only once. The sample taken for sequencing was blood. The source of these receptors is a man younger than 30 in good health. The CDR3 runs from the conserved cysteine through the conserved F or W.

V gene	J gene	CDR3 protein
TRBV12-3/TRBV12-4	TRBJ1-2	CASSSGGGGYTF
TRBV5-1	TRBJ2-1	CASSSQAGVGNEQFF
TRBV6-5	TRBJ1-2	CASSYSTGGNYGYTF
TRBV5-5	TRBJ1-5	CASSPNQPQHF
TRBV15	TRBJ1-4	CATSGRDFREKLFF
TRBV4-3	TRBJ2-7	CASSPNLGGSEQYF
TRBV15	TRBJ2-5	CATSPMGLAGARETQYF
TRBV4-3	TRBJ1-5	CASSQDGQPNQPQHF
TRBV19	TRBJ2-7	CASSPWDRGYEQYF
TRBV28	TRBJ1-3	CASSLDRRSGNTIYF
TRBV5-4	TRBJ1-2	CASSLGAPNYGYTF
TRBV2	TRBJ1-3	CASSEGLGPGNTIYF
TRBV19	TRBJ2-3	CASRELAGPMGHTDTQYF
TRBV30	TRBJ2-1	CAGLAGVGDEQFF
TRBV18	TRBJ1-2	CASSPPIAEYGYTF
TRBV9	TRBJ1-6	CASSGDSYNSPLHF
TRBV28	TRBJ1-1	CASSFRGNTEAFF
TRBV5-1	TRBJ1-1	CASSTGSANTEAFF
TRBV6-2/TRBV6-3	TRBJ2-1	CASSFGTSRQFF
TRBV28	TRBJ1-2	CASSLAGKDYTF
TRBV6-1	TRBJ1-5	CASSEGWGNQPQHF
TRBV3-1/TRBV3-2	TRBJ2-3	CASSARQGTDTQYF
TRBV2	TRBJ2-1	CASSEVPYNEQFF
TRBV5-8	TRBJ1-2	CASSLSPRTNYGYTF
TRBV11-2	TRBJ1-2	CASSLFSTGTILNYGYTF
TRBV4-1	TRBJ2-1	CASSEEGRGRHNEQFF
TRBV6-5	TRBJ2-7	CASSGAGGLYEQYF
TRBV7-6	TRBJ2-7	CASSRLPPREYHEQYF
TRBV28	TRBJ2-5	CASSDSGQPATQYF
TRBV19	TRBJ1-5	CASSWGDSSNQPQHF
TRBV20-1	TRBJ1-2	CSARGTGGYTF
TRBV6-1	TRBJ2-7	CASSEEATLSYEQYF
TRBV3-1/TRBV3-2	TRBJ2-1	CASSPTINSYNEQFF
TRBV7-2	TRBJ1-1	CASSLGPGGIAEAFF
TRBV30	TRBJ2-2	CAWNGGGELFF
TRBV7-9	TRBJ2-1	CASSLAGSGEQFF
TRBV7-2	TRBJ1-5	CASSLLLYQPQHF
TRBV6-5	TRBJ2-3	CASSLMSADTQYF
TRBV6-1	TRBJ1-2	CASSESRSNYGYTF
TRBV6-5	TRBJ1-2	CASSRTNYGYTF
TRBV5-6	TRBJ1-2	CASSLESRASNYGYTF
TRBV15	TRBJ1-3	CATSRTTGGTIYF
TRBV27	TRBJ1-2	CASSLTPGDWRGGYTF
TRBV2	TRBJ1-2	CATWQGAFGYGYTF
TRBV6-5	TRBJ1-2	CASRPGQNYGYTF
TRBV15	TRBJ2-2	CATSSGRRYTGELFF
TRBV27	TRBJ1-4	CASRTGTATNEKLFF
TRBV30	TRBJ1-1	CAWSVGWGYEAFF
TRBV7-9	TRBJ1-2	CASSLAGDGYTF
TRBV18	TRBJ2-3	CASRTGQHTDTQYF
TRBV24-1	TRBJ2-3	CATSDLAGDTDTQYF
TRBV27	TRBJ2-5	CASSLSRQGSRETQYF
TRBV11-3	TRBJ1-1	CASSTQDGEAFF
TRBV27	TRBJ2-3	CASSLRSSGRSTDTQYF
TRBV5-1	TRBJ2-7	CASSGGQGTDEQYF
TRBV15	TRBJ1-2	CATQVGYSAYGYTF
TRBV18	TRBJ1-4	CASSLPSVATRSLGEKLFF
TRBV29-1	TRBJ2-1	CSVGGQGNWEQFF
TRBV7-8	TRBJ2-3	CASSLGTSGRARGDTQYF